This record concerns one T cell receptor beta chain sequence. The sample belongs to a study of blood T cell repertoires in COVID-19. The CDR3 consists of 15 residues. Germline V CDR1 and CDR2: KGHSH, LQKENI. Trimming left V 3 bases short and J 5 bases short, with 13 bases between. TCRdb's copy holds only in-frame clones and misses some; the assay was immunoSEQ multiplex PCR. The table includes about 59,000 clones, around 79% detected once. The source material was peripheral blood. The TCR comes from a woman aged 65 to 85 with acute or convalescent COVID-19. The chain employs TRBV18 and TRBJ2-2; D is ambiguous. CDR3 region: CASSPTSVWTGELFF. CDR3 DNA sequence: TGTGCCAGCTCACCCACCTCGGTTTGGACCGGGGAGCTGTTTTTT.